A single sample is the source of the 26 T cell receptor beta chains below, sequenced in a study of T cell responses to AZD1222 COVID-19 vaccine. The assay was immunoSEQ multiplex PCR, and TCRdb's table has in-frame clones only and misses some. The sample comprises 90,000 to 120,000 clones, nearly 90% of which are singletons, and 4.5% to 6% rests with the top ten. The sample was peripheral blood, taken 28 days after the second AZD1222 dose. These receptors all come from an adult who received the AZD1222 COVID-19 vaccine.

The CDR3 loop reads CASSSLRETQYF. DNA for the CDR3: TGTGCCAGCAGCTCGCTACGTGAGACCCAGTACTTC. This chain links TRBV11-2 with TRBJ2-5; no definite D call. The CDR3 spans 12 residues. The germline CDR1 and CDR2 sequences are SGHAT and FQNNGV. Between the trimmed V and J ends, which lost 4 bases and 5 bases, there was a span of 8 bases.

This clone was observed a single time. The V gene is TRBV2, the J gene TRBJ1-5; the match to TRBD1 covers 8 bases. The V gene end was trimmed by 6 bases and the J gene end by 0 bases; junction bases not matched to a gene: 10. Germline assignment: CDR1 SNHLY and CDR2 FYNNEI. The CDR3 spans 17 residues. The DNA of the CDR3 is TGTGCCAGCAGCCCCGCCGGGACAGGTCATAGCAATCAGCCCCAGCATTTT. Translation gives CASSPAGTGHSNQPQHF.

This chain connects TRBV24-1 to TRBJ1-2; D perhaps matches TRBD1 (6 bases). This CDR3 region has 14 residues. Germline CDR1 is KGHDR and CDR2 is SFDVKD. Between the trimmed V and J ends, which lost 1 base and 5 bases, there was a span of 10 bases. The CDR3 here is CATSDLNRAYGYTF. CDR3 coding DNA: TGTGCCACCAGTGATTTAAACAGGGCGTATGGCTACACCTTC.

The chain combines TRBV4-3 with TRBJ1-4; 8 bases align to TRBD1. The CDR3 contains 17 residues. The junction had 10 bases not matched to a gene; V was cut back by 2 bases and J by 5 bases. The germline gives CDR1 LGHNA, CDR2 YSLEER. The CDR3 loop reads CASSQSGTGRANEKLFF. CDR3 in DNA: TGCGCCAGCAGCCAATCCGGGACAGGAAGGGCAAATGAAAAACTGTTTTTT.

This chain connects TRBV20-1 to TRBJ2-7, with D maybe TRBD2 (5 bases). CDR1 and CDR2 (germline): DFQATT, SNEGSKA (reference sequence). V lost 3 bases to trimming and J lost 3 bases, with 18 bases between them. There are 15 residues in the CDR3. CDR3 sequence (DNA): TGCAGTGCTAGTTCGGGTCTCGCGGAGGTCTACGAGCAGTACTTC. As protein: CSASSGLAEVYEQYF.

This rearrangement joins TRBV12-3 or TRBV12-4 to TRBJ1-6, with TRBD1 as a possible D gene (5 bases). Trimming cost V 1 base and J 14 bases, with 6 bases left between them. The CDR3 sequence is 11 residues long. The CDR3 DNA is TGTGCCAGCAGTTTAGGGGGGTCCCTCCACTTT. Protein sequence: CASSLGGSLHF.

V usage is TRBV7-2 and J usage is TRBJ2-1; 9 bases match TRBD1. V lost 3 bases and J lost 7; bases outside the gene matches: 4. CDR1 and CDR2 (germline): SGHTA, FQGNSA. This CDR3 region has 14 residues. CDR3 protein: CASSFRDRVNEQFF. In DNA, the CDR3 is TGTGCCAGCAGCTTTCGGGACAGGGTGAATGAGCAGTTCTTC. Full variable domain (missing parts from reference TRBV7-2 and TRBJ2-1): GAGVSQSPSNKVTEKGKDVELRCDPISGHTALYWYRQSLGQGLEFLIYFQGNSAPDKSGLPSDRFSAERTGGSVSTLTIQRTQQEDSAVYLCASSFRDRVNEQFFGPGTRLTVL.

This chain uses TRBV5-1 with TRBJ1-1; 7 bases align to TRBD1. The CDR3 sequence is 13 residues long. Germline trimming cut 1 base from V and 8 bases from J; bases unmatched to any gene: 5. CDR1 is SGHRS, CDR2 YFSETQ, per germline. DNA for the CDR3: TGCGCCAGCAGCTTGTCGTCAGGGGGAGAAGCTTTCTTT. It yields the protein CASSLSSGGEAFF. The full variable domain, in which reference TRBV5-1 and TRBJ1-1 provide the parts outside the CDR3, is KAGVTQTPRYLIKTRGQQVTLSCSPISGHRSVSWYQQTPGQGLQFLFEYFSETQRNKGNFPGRFSGRQFSNSRSEMNVSTLELGDSALYLCASSLSSGGEAFFGQGTRLTVV.

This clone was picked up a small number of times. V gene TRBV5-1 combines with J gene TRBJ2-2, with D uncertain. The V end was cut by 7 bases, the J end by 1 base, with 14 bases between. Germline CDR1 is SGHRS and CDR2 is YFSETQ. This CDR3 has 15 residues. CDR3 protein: CASLPGLMNTGELFF. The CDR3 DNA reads TGCGCCAGCCTCCCGGGCCTTATGAACACCGGGGAGCTGTTTTTT.

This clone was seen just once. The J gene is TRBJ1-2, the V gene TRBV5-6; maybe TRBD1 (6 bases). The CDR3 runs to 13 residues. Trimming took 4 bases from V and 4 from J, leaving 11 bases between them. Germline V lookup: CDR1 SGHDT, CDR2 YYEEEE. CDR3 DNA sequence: TGTGCCAGCAGCCCACCGACAGGCTATGGCTACACCTTC. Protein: CASSPPTGYGYTF.

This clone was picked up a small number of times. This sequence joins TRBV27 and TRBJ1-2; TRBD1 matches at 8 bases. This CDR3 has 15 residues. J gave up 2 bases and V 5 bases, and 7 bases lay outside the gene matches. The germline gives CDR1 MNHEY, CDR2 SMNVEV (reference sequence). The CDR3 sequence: CASSPMRTGNYGYTF. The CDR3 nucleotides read TGTGCCAGCAGTCCCATGAGGACAGGGAACTATGGCTACACCTTC.

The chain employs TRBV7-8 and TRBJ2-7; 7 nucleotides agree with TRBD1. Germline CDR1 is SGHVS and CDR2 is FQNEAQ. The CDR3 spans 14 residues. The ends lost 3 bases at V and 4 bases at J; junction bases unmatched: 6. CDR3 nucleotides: TGTGCCAGCAGCTTTAAGGGGGCGTCTTACGAGCAGTACTTC. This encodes CASSFKGASYEQYF.

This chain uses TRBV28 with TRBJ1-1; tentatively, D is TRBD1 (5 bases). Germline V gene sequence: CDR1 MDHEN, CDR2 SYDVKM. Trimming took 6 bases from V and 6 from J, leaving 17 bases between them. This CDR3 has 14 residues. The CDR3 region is CASRPRQIFAEAFF. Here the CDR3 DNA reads TGTGCCAGCAGGCCCCGACAGATATTCGCTGAAGCTTTCTTT.

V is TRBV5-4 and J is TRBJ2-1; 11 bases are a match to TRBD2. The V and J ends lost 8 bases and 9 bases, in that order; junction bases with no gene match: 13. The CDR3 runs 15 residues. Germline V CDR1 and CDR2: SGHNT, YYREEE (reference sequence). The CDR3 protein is CASPSLAGGRGEQFF. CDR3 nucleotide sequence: TGTGCCAGTCCGAGCCTAGCGGGGGGACGAGGTGAGCAGTTCTTC. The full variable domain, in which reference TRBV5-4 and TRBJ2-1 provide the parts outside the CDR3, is ETGVTQSPTHLIKTRGQQVTLRCSSQSGHNTVSWYQQALGQGPQFIFQYYREEENGRGNFPPRFSGLQFPNYSSELNVNALELDDSALYLCASPSLAGGRGEQFFGPGTRLTVL.

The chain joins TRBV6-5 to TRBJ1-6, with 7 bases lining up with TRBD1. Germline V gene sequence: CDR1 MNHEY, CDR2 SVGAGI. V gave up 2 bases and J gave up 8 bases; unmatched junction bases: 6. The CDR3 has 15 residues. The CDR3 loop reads CASSYAGGFDSPLHF. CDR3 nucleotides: TGTGCCAGCAGTTACGCAGGGGGTTTTGATTCACCCCTCCACTTT.

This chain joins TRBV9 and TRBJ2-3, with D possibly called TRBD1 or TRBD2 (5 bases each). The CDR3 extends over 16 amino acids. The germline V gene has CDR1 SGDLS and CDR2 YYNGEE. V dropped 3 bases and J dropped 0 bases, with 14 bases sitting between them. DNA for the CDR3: TGTGCCAGCAGCGAGGGGACCACAGCTAGCACAGATACGCAGTATTTT. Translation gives CASSEGTTASTDTQYF.

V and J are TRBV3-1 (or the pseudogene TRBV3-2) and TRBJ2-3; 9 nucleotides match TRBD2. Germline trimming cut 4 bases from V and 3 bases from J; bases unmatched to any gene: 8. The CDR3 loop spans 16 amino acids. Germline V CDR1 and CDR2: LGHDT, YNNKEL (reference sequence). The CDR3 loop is CASSRLAGAGTDTQYF. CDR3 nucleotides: TGTGCCAGCAGCCGGTTAGCGGGGGCCGGGACAGATACGCAGTATTTT.

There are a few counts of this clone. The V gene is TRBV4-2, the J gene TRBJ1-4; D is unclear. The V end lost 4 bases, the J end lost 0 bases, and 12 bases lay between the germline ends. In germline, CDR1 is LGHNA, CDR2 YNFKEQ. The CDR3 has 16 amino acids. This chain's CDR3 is CASSRPESTTNEKLFF. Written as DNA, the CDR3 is TGTGCCAGCAGCCGCCCCGAAAGCACAACTAATGAAAAACTGTTTTTT.

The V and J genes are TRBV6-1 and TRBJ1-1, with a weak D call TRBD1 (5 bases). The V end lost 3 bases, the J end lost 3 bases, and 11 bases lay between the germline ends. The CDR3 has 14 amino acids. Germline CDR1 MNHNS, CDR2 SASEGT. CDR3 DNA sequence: TGTGCCAGCAGTGACAGGGTAGGGCACACTGAAGCTTTCTTT. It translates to CASSDRVGHTEAFF.

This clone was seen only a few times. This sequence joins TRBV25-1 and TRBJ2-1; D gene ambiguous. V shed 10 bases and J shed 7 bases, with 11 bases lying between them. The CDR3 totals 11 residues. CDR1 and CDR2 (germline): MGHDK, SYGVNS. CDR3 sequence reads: CATDSGNEQFF. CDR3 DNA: TGTGCCACCGACTCTGGGAATGAGCAGTTCTTC.

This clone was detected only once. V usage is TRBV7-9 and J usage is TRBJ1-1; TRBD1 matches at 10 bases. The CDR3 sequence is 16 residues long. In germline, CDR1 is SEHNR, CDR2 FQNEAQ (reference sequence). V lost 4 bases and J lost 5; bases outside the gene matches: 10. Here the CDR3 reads CASSSTHDRGRTEAFF. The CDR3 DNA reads TGTGCCAGCAGCTCCACCCACGACAGGGGGCGAACTGAAGCTTTCTTT.

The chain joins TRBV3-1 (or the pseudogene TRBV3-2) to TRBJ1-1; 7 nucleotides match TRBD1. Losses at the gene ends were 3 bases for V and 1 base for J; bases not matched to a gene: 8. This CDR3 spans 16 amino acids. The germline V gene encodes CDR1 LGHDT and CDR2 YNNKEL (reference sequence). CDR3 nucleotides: TGTGCCAGCAGCCATGTAGCCGGGACAGCGAACACTGAAGCTTTCTTT. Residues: CASSHVAGTANTEAFF.

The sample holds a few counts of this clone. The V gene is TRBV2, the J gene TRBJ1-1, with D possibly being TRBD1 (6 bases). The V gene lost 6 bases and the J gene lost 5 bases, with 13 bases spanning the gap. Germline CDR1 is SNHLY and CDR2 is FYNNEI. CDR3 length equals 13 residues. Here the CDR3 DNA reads TGTGCCAGCAGCGTACAGGGACGGACTGAAGCTTTCTTT. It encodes CASSVQGRTEAFF. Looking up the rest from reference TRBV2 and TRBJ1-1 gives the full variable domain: EPEVTQTPSHQVTQMGQEVILRCVPISNHLYFYWYRQILGQKVEFLVSFYNNEISEKSEIFDDQFSVERPDGSNFTLKIRSTKLEDSAMYFCASSVQGRTEAFFGQGTRLTVV.

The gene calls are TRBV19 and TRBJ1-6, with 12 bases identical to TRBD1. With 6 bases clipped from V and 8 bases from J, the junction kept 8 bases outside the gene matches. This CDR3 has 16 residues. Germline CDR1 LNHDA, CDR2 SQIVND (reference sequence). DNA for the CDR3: TGTGCCAGTAGCGATTCGGGACAGGGGGCCCATTCACCCCTCCACTTT. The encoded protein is CASSDSGQGAHSPLHF.

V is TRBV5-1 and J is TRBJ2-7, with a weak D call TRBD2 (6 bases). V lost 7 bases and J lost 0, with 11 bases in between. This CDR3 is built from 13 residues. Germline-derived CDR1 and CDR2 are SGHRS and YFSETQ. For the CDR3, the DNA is TGCGCCAGCGCCGAGGGACTCTCCTACGAGCAGTACTTC. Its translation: CASAEGLSYEQYF.

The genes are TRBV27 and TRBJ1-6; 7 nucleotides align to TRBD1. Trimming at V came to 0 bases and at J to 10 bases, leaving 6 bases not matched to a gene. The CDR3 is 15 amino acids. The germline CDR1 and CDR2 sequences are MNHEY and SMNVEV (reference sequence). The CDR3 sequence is CASSLSGGPISPLHF. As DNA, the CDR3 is TGTGCCAGCAGTTTATCAGGGGGCCCAATCTCACCCCTCCACTTT.